This TCR beta chain appears in the sequencing data of a study of blood T cell repertoires in COVID-19. Generated by immunoSEQ multiplex PCR, the TCRdb table keeps only in-frame clones and is missing some. This sample has some 250,000 clones, with approximately 84% found just once. Researchers sorted participants into cohorts using their self-reported clinical history. The CDR3 runs 15 residues. V lost 5 bases to trimming and J lost 1 base, with 13 bases between them. The germline V gene encodes CDR1 SGHVS and CDR2 FQNEAQ. V and J are TRBV7-8 and TRBJ2-3; a possible D gene is TRBD2 (6 bases). The sequenced sample was PBMCs or T cells enriched from blood (not recorded which). The sequence came from a man in his forties who had recovered from COVID-19. The CDR3 DNA sequence: TGTGCCAGCAGCGAACGGATAGCGGGCACAGATACGCAGTATTTT. Its protein product is CASSERIAGTDTQYF.